The 22 T cell receptor beta chains given below trace back to one sample, sequenced in a study of blood T cell repertoires in COVID-19. The data were produced by immunoSEQ multiplex PCR, yet TCRdb's version contains in-frame clones alone and is incomplete. The sample carries over 300,000 clones, almost 90% recorded once. Sequencing input: peripheral blood. These receptors came from a young man with active or convalescent COVID-19.

This rearrangement joins TRBV4-1 to TRBJ2-7, with 13 bases aligning to TRBD2. Germline CDR1 and CDR2: MGHRA and YSYEKL. Germline trimming cut 2 bases from V and 0 bases from J; bases unmatched to any gene: 4. CDR3 length: 17 residues. CDR3 protein: CASSQPTSGGDSYEQYF. DNA for the CDR3: TGCGCCAGCAGCCAACCTACTAGCGGGGGGGACTCCTACGAGCAGTACTTC.

This rearrangement joins TRBV11-2 to TRBJ1-5, with 7 nucleotides matching TRBD1. CDR3 length: 15 residues. The germline gives CDR1 SGHAT, CDR2 FQNNGV. The V segment lost 5 bases and the J segment 1 base; nucleotides outside the gene matches: 5. The CDR3 is CASSAGTDSNQPQHF. The DNA for the CDR3 is TGTGCCAGCAGCGCTGGGACAGACAGCAATCAGCCCCAGCATTTT.

This clone was seen a few times. J is TRBJ1-1 and V is TRBV6-5; D is unclear. V was clipped by 6 bases and J by 5 bases, with 13 bases between them. The CDR3 contains 13 residues. Germline assignment: CDR1 MNHEY and CDR2 SVGAGI. The CDR3 DNA follows: TGTGCCAGCAGCCGTATCGCGAGTACTGAAGCTTTCTTT. This sequence encodes CASSRIASTEAFF.

The rearrangement links TRBV5-1 to TRBJ1-4; 7 nucleotides align to TRBD1. The CDR3 runs 14 residues. Germline values: CDR1 SGHRS, CDR2 YFSETQ. After removal of 4 bases from V and 8 bases from J, the junction contained 8 bases not matched to a gene. The CDR3 protein is CASSTTGSDEKLFF. In DNA form, the CDR3 reads TGCGCCAGCAGCACGACAGGGAGTGACGAAAAACTGTTTTTT.

This clone was picked up one time. This chain connects TRBV19 to TRBJ1-1, with 7 bases identical to TRBD1. The germline V gene encodes CDR1 LNHDA and CDR2 SQIVND (reference sequence). J lost 4 bases, V lost 5 bases, and 10 bases had no gene match. This CDR3 has 15 residues. CDR3 region: CASSPDEGARTEAFF. The CDR3 DNA follows: TGTGCCAGTAGTCCGGACGAGGGGGCGCGCACTGAAGCTTTCTTT.

The V and J genes are TRBV15 and TRBJ2-1; possibly TRBD1 for D (6 bases). Germline CDR1 reads LNHNV; CDR2 reads YYDKDF (reference sequence). CDR3 length equals 15 residues. The V end was cut by 2 bases, the J end by 8 bases, with 16 bases between. The CDR3 is CATSRSPTGRDEQFF. DNA for the CDR3: TGTGCCACCAGCAGATCCCCGACAGGTCGGGATGAGCAGTTCTTC.

This clone was seen many times. This sequence joins TRBV4-2 and TRBJ2-7; 8 nucleotides match TRBD1. Germline CDR1 is LGHNA and CDR2 is YNFKEQ. This CDR3 spans 15 amino acids. V was pared by 4 bases and J by 3 bases, with 8 bases of the junction left unmatched. CDR3 nucleotide sequence: TGTGCCAGCAGCCCAAGCACAGGGGGAAGCTACGAGCAGTACTTC. Protein product: CASSPSTGGSYEQYF.

The J gene is TRBJ2-7, the V gene TRBV18; TRBD1 is a possible D gene (6 bases). Trimming shortened V by 3 bases and J by 2 bases, and 20 bases separated the two germline ends. CDR3 length equals 17 residues. The V gene's germline CDR1 is KGHSH and CDR2 LQKENI. The CDR3 loop reads CASSPGGTGTLAYEQYF. The DNA for the CDR3 is TGTGCCAGCTCACCCGGCGGTACCGGGACATTGGCCTACGAGCAGTACTTC.

A note on this clone: At one end, the junction sequence differs from germline, possibly due to a read error. The rearrangement links TRBV24-1 to TRBJ2-1, with 9 bases lining up with TRBD2. The germline V gene encodes CDR1 KGHDR and CDR2 SFDVKD. CDR3 length equals 17 residues. CDR3 amino acids: CATSDKSPGLAYNEQFF. The CDR3 DNA follows: TGTGCCACGAGTGATAAATCACCGGGACTAGCATACAATGAGCAGTTCTTC.

The V and J genes are TRBV9 and TRBJ2-7; D is perhaps TRBD2 (6 bases). V gave up 4 bases and J gave up 7 bases, with 24 bases separating them. Germline lookup yields CDR1 SGDLS and CDR2 YYNGEE. The CDR3 consists of 16 residues. The CDR3 is CASSRRMDVGGGEQYF. CDR3 nucleotide sequence: TGTGCCAGCAGCAGACGTATGGACGTCGGCGGAGGGGAGCAGTACTTC.

This rearrangement joins TRBV6-2 or TRBV6-3 to TRBJ1-5; 7 nucleotides align to TRBD1. Losses at the gene ends were 5 bases for V and 1 base for J; bases not matched to a gene: 5. The CDR3 runs 15 residues. CDR1 is MNHEY, CDR2 SVGEGT, per germline. CDR3 region: CASSIIRGSNQPQHF. In DNA form, the CDR3 reads TGTGCCAGCAGTATTATCAGGGGGAGCAATCAGCCCCAGCATTTT.

The chain employs TRBV28 and TRBJ1-1; D remains ambiguous. The CDR3 spans 15 residues. V was shortened by 5 bases and J by 0 bases, with 13 bases between the two germline ends. CDR1 is MDHEN, CDR2 SYDVKM, per germline. The CDR3 spells CASSPGVGMNTEAFF. As DNA, the CDR3 is TGTGCCAGCAGTCCGGGAGTCGGAATGAACACTGAAGCTTTCTTT.

CDR3 sequence: CASSLSSLQDNEQFF. The DNA for the CDR3 is TGTGCCAGCAGCTTATCGAGTTTGCAAGACAATGAGCAGTTCTTC. The chain links TRBV7-2 to TRBJ2-1; D remains unclear. V was shortened by 2 bases and J by 5 bases, with 13 bases between the two germline ends. This CDR3 region has 15 residues. Germline CDR1 is SGHTA and CDR2 is FQGNSA.

V and J are TRBV15 and TRBJ2-1; TRBD2 matches at 7 bases. V lost 1 base, J lost 3 bases, and 0 bases stayed unmatched. Looked up from germline, CDR1 is LNHNV and CDR2 is YYDKDF (reference sequence). This CDR3 has 14 amino acids. The CDR3 DNA is TGTGCCACCAGCAGAGGGGAGGGCTACAATGAGCAGTTCTTC. Translating gives CATSRGEGYNEQFF.

This chain joins TRBV30 and TRBJ1-1; 7 bases match TRBD1. Germline values: CDR1 GTSNPN, CDR2 SVGIG (reference sequence). The CDR3 sequence is 13 residues long. The J segment lost 8 bases and the V segment lost 5 bases, leaving 11 bases of the junction unmatched. CDR3 nucleotides: TGTGCCTGGGGTACCGGGGCGGGACAGGAAGCTTTCTTT. Translating it yields CAWGTGAGQEAFF.

This sequence joins TRBV4-1 and TRBJ1-2; 7 bases match TRBD1. Germline V gives CDR1 MGHRA, CDR2 YSYEKL. The CDR3 length is 16 residues. V trimming: 4 bases; J trimming: 0 bases; junction bases outside the gene matches: 8. The CDR3 region has the DNA TGCGCCAGCAGCCCGGCAGGGGGGAGCGCTAACTATGGCTACACCTTC. It encodes CASSPAGGSANYGYTF.

V and J are TRBV4-3 and TRBJ2-3; 10 bases fit TRBD2. Germline CDR1 LGHNA, CDR2 YSLEER. The V segment lost 0 bases and the J segment 5 bases; nucleotides outside the gene matches: 11. The CDR3 extends over 18 amino acids. The CDR3 nucleotides are TGCGCCAGCAGCCAAGAACTAGCGGGACGGCAATCGGGAGATACGCAGTATTTT. Amino acid sequence: CASSQELAGRQSGDTQYF.

This chain links TRBV28 with TRBJ1-5, with D possibly matching TRBD1 (5 bases). The CDR3 is 14 residues long. Germline values: CDR1 MDHEN, CDR2 SYDVKM. Trimming cost V 2 bases and J 9 bases, with 14 bases left between them. Here the CDR3 reads CASSLPHLGRPQHF. The CDR3 DNA sequence: TGTGCCAGCAGTTTACCCCATTTGGGGCGGCCCCAGCATTTT.

V gene TRBV19 combines with J gene TRBJ2-2; possible D gene TRBD1, 5 bases. Germline V gene lookup returns CDR1 LNHDA and CDR2 SQIVND (reference sequence). V shed 4 bases and J shed 4 bases, with 13 bases lying between them. CDR3 length equals 15 residues. CDR3 sequence: CASSKLQEITGELFF. The CDR3 region has the DNA TGTGCCAGTAGTAAGCTACAGGAGATCACCGGGGAGCTGTTTTTT.

The chain is built from TRBV11-3 and TRBJ1-1, with D hard to call. V lost 4 bases and J 7 bases, leaving 13 bases between the germline ends. Germline V lookup: CDR1 SGHNT, CDR2 YENEEA. The CDR3 totals 13 residues. Here the CDR3 reads CASSSASGGEAFF. The CDR3 bases are TGTGCCAGCAGCTCCGCCAGTGGCGGTGAAGCTTTCTTT.

The chain recombines TRBV18 with TRBJ2-1; D call uncertain. CDR1 is KGHSH and CDR2 is LQKENI in the germline V gene. This CDR3 has 16 residues. Trimming left V 1 base short and J 4 bases short, with 14 bases between. The CDR3 reads CASSPLAEIKYNEQFF. In DNA form, the CDR3 reads TGTGCCAGCTCACCACTGGCGGAGATTAAGTACAATGAGCAGTTCTTC.

CDR3 coding DNA: TGTGCCAGCAGTTACGTGGACAGGGATTCTGATCAGCCCCAGCATTTT. Its protein product is CASSYVDRDSDQPQHF. The V call is TRBV6-5, the J call TRBJ1-5, with 8 bases matching TRBD1. CDR1 and CDR2 from the germline V gene are MNHEY and SVGAGI. V was clipped by 2 bases and J by 5 bases; unmatched bases: 8. The CDR3 has 16 amino acids.